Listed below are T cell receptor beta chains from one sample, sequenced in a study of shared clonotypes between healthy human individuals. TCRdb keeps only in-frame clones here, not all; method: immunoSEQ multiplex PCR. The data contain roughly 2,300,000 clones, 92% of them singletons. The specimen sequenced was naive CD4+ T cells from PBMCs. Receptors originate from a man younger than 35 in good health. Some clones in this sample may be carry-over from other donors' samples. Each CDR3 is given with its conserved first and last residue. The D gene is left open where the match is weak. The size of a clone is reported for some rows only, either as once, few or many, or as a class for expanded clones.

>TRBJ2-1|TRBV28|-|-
CASSSPGPEAYNEQFF
TGTGCCAGCAGTTCCCCAGGGCCAGAAGCATACAATGAGCAGTTCTTC
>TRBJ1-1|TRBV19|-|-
CASSIWRDTEAFF
TGTGCCAGTAGTATTTGGAGGGACACTGAAGCTTTCTTT
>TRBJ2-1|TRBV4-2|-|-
CASSQDRERAVNEQFF
TGTGCCAGCAGCCAAGATCGGGAGAGGGCCGTCAATGAGCAGTTCTTC
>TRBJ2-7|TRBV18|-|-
CASSPSGYDSEQYF
TGTGCCAGCTCACCCTCAGGGTATGATAGCGAGCAGTACTTC
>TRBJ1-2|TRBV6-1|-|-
CATNRDTNYGYTF
TGTGCCACTAACAGGGACACCAACTATGGCTACACCTTC
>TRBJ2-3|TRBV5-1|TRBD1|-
CASSLGPRTGGTDTQYF
TGCGCCAGCAGCTTGGGGCCCCGGACAGGGGGCACAGATACGCAGTATTTT
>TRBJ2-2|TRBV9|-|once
CASSEYRDSYRELFF
TGTGCCAGCAGCGAATACCGGGACTCCTACCGGGAGCTGTTTTTT
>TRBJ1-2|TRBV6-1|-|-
CASKSGTINGYTF
TGTGCCAGCAAGTCCGGGACAATCAATGGCTACACCTTC
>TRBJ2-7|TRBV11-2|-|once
CASSIRDGPYEQYF
TGTGCCAGCAGCATCCGGGACGGACCCTACGAGCAGTACTTC
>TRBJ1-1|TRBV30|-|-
CAWGLLNTEAFF
TGTGCCTGGGGACTTTTGAACACTGAAGCTTTCTTT
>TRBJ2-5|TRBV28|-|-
CASSYRQAGETQYF
TGTGCCAGCAGTTACAGACAAGCCGGGGAGACCCAGTACTTC
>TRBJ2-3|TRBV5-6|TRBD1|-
CASSSTGSTDTQYF
TGTGCCAGCAGCTCGACAGGGAGCACAGATACGCAGTATTTT
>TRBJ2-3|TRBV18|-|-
CASSPGAANTQYF
TGTGCCAGCTCACCGGGGGCGGCGAATACGCAGTATTTT
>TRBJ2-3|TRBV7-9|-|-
CASSLPSGHTTTQYF
TGTGCCAGCAGCTTACCATCCGGCCACACAACTACGCAGTATTTT
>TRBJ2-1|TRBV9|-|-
CASSVASRGKAYNEQFF
TGTGCCAGCAGCGTAGCTAGTCGGGGTAAGGCCTACAATGAGCAGTTCTTC
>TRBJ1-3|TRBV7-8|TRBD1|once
CASSSTGLSGNTIYF
TGTGCCAGCAGCTCGACAGGGCTATCTGGAAACACCATATATTTT
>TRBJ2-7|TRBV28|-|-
CASSLSGTASYEQYF
TGTGCCAGCAGTTTAAGCGGGACAGCCTCCTACGAGCAGTACTTC
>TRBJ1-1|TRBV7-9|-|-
CASSSPPNTEAFF
TGTGCCAGCAGCTCGCCCCCTAACACTGAAGCTTTCTTT
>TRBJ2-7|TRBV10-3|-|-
CAISNQDFYEQYF
TGTGCCATCAGTAATCAAGACTTCTACGAGCAGTACTTC
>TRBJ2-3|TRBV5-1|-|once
CASSHRGGSTDTQYF
TGCGCCAGCAGCCACCGCGGAGGGAGCACAGATACGCAGTATTTT
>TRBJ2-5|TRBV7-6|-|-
CASSPSYNQETQYF
TGTGCCAGCAGCCCCTCGTATAACCAAGAGACCCAGTACTTC
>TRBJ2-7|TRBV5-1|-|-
CASNPGTLRYEQYF
TGCGCCAGCAATCCGGGGACCCTGAGGTACGAGCAGTACTTC
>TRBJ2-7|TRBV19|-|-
CASSIRGFAYEQYF
TGTGCCAGTAGTATCAGGGGATTCGCCTACGAGCAGTACTTC
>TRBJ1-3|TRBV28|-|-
CASISSGTFSGNTIYF
TGTGCCAGCATCTCCTCGGGGACATTCTCTGGAAACACCATATATTTT
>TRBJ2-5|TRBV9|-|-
CASSVSTSRQETQYF
TGTGCCAGCAGCGTATCAACGAGCCGTCAAGAGACCCAGTACTTC
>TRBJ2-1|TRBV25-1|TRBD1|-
CASSETRTGLNEQFF
TGTGCCAGCAGTGAAACTAGGACAGGGCTCAATGAGCAGTTCTTC
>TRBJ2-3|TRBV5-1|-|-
CASSLGQNPYTDTQYF
TGCGCCAGCAGCTTGGGACAAAACCCTTACACAGATACGCAGTATTTT
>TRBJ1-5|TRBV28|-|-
CASTQGGTAFINQPQHF
TGTGCCAGCACCCAAGGGGGGACTGCTTTTATAAATCAGCCCCAGCATTTT
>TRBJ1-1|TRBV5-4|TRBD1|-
CASTRGGASDTEAFF
TGTGCCAGCACGCGAGGGGGCGCTTCGGACACTGAAGCTTTCTTT
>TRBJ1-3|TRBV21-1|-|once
CASSKEQGAGGNTIYF
TGTGCCAGCAGCAAAGAGCAGGGGGCGGGAGGAAACACCATATATTTT
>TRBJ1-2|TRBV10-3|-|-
CAIFEGVGSGYTF
TGTGCCATCTTTGAGGGGGTCGGTTCAGGCTACACCTTC
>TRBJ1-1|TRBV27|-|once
CASSLSPSRYPGPNTEAFF
TGTGCCAGCAGTTTATCCCCTTCCCGCTACCCGGGACCGAACACTGAAGCTTTCTTT
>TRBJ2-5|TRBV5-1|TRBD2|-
CASSGGTSQETQYF
TGCGCCAGCAGCGGCGGGACTAGCCAAGAGACCCAGTACTTC
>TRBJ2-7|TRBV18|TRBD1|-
CASSLRTGLPYEQYF
TGTGCCAGCTCACTACGGACAGGGCTCCCCTACGAGCAGTACTTC
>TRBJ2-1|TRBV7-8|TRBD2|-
CASSSGLADYNEQFF
TGTGCCAGCAGCTCCGGACTAGCGGACTACAATGAGCAGTTCTTC
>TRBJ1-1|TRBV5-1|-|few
CASSLAYGLNTEAFF
TGCGCCAGCAGCTTGGCCTACGGACTGAACACTGAAGCTTTCTTT
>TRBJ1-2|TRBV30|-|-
CAWSVRGYGYTF
TGTGCCTGGAGTGTCAGGGGATATGGCTACACCTTC
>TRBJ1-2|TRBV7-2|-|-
CASSLPGGYGYTF
TGTGCCAGCAGCCTCCCCGGGGGCTATGGCTACACCTTC
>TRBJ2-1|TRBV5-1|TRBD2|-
CASTIGLAEYNEQFF
TGCGCCAGCACCATCGGGCTAGCGGAGTACAATGAGCAGTTCTTC
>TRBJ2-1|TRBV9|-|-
CASSVEWTDNEQFF
TGTGCCAGCAGCGTAGAGTGGACGGACAATGAGCAGTTCTTC
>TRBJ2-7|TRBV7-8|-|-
CASSRTFAYEQYF
TGTGCCAGCAGCAGGACTTTCGCGTACGAGCAGTACTTC
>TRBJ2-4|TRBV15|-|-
CATSRDAGAEYF
TGTGCCACCAGCAGAGACGCGGGGGCGGAATACTTC
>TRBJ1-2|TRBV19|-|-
CASSTTDGLVGYTF
TGTGCCAGTAGTACCACGGACGGACTGGTTGGCTACACCTTC
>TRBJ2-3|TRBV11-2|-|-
CASSPLGFGSSSTDTQYF
TGTGCCAGCAGCCCCCTGGGGTTTGGGTCCTCTAGCACAGATACGCAGTATTTT
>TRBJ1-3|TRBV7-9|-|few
CASSLNSGRKGNTIYF
TGTGCCAGCAGCCTTAACTCAGGGAGAAAAGGAAACACCATATATTTT
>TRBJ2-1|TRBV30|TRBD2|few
CACTWTSGYNEQFF
TGTGCCTGCACCTGGACTAGCGGCTACAATGAGCAGTTCTTC
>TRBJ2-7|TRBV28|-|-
CASSFRGYEQYF
TGTGCCAGCAGTTTTAGAGGGTACGAGCAGTACTTC
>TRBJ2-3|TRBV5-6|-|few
CASSLSDTQYF
TGTGCCAGCAGCTTGAGTGATACGCAGTATTTT
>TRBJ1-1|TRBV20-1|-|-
CSASLSAEAFF
TGCAGTGCTAGTTTGTCGGCTGAAGCTTTCTTT
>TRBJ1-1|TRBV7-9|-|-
CASSSLGARRTEAFF
TGTGCCAGCAGCTCCCTGGGGGCCCGGCGCACTGAAGCTTTCTTT
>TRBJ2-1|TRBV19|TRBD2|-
CASTFSGIRNEQFF
TGTGCCAGCACATTTAGCGGGATTCGCAATGAGCAGTTCTTC
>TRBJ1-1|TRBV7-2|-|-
CASSLQVYGLMNTEAFF
TGTGCCAGCAGCTTACAAGTTTACGGCCTTATGAACACTGAAGCTTTCTTT
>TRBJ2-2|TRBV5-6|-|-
CASSLFRGDTGELFF
TGTGCCAGCAGCTTGTTTCGAGGGGACACCGGGGAGCTGTTTTTT